One and the same sample provided the 11 T cell receptor beta chains below, sequenced in a study of cytomegalovirus exposure and HLA in healthy donors (dated by TCRdb to about 2017). Preparation of the library involved the immunoSEQ multiplex PCR assay. The multiplex PCR relied on a mix of 60 forward primers for TCR Vbeta segments and 13 reverse primers for TCR Jbeta segments. TCRdb re-hosts the immuneACCESS table, in-frame sequences only. Its copies lack some clones; in the studies checked, an unresolved V gene accounts for under half of them, and the cause for the rest is not known. Recorded for this sample are 70,000 or so clones; over 60% of them occurred a single time. The top ten clones comprise 3% of the sample. The source material was PBMCs. All receptors come from a woman in her forties or fifties in good health and CMV-seronegative.

The table lists this clone with a few counts. V gene TRBV19 combines with J gene TRBJ1-2, with unresolved D. This CDR3 is built from 12 residues. The V end lost 6 bases, the J end lost 1 base, and 6 bases lay between the germline ends. Germline V lookup: CDR1 LNHDA, CDR2 SQIVND (reference sequence). CDR3 in DNA: TGTGCCAGTAGCCCCAATAACTATGGCTACACCTTC. Translation: CASSPNNYGYTF.

The rearrangement links TRBV5-1 to TRBJ2-3, with TRBD1 matching over 8 bases. Germline CDR1 and CDR2: SGHRS and YFSETQ. The CDR3 length is 15 residues. Germline trimming cut 3 bases from V and 4 bases from J; bases unmatched to any gene: 7. The chain's CDR3 is CASSSGQGSADTQYF. DNA for the CDR3: TGCGCCAGCAGCTCAGGACAGGGATCGGCAGATACGCAGTATTTT.

This chain links TRBV15 with TRBJ2-3, with TRBD2 identical over 9 bases. V was clipped by 8 bases and J by 7 bases; unmatched bases: 16. This CDR3 is built from 16 residues. Germline assignment: CDR1 LNHNV and CDR2 YYDKDF (reference sequence). The CDR3 region has the DNA TGTGCCACCTTAGGACATTCTAGCGGGGAACCGAATACGCAGTATTTT. Translation: CATLGHSSGEPNTQYF.

The chain is built from TRBV9 and TRBJ2-5, with TRBD1 matching 8 bases. Germline V gene data show CDR1 as SGDLS and CDR2 as YYNGEE. The CDR3 runs 15 residues. J gave up 0 bases and V 5 bases, and 6 bases lay outside the gene matches. The CDR3 DNA reads as TGTGCCAGCAGTGGACAGGGTAGGGACCAAGAGACCCAGTACTTC. This gives the protein CASSGQGRDQETQYF.

V gene TRBV27 combines with J gene TRBJ2-1, with D maybe TRBD2 (6 bases). This CDR3 contains 15 residues. Looked up from germline, CDR1 is MNHEY and CDR2 is SMNVEV (reference sequence). V lost 4 bases and J 4 bases, leaving 14 bases between the germline ends. CDR3 DNA sequence: TGTGCCAGCAGTTCCGAAGTCGGGAGTTACAATGAGCAGTTCTTC. Its translation is CASSSEVGSYNEQFF.

CDR3 region: CASSRTDRGTGNTIYF. CDR3 DNA: TGTGCCAGCTCACGCACCGACAGGGGGACTGGAAACACCATATATTTT. This rearrangement joins TRBV18 to TRBJ1-3; 9 bases fit TRBD1. The J segment lost 2 bases and the V segment lost 4 bases, leaving 6 bases of the junction unmatched. This CDR3 region has 16 residues. Germline CDR1 reads KGHSH; CDR2 reads LQKENI. Variable domain in full (rest from reference TRBV18 and TRBJ1-3): NAGVMQNPRHLVRRRGQEARLRCSPMKGHSHVYWYRQLPEEGLKFMVYLQKENIIDESGMPKERFSAEFPKEGPSILRIQQVVRGDSAAYFCASSRTDRGTGNTIYFGEGSWLTVV.

CDR3 amino acids: CASRDRGPSKQYF. DNA for the CDR3: TGTGCCAGCAGGGACAGGGGGCCTTCAAAGCAGTACTTC. The gene calls are TRBV6-5 and TRBJ2-7, with 11 positions matching TRBD1. Germline CDR1 is MNHEY and CDR2 is SVGAGI. The CDR3 is made up of 13 amino acids. Unmatched junction bases numbered 6, after V lost 6 bases and J lost 8 bases.

The chain couples TRBV30 to TRBJ2-1, with TRBD2 matching over 8 bases. CDR1 and CDR2 (germline): GTSNPN, SVGIG (reference sequence). The J segment lost 8 bases and the V segment lost 0 bases, leaving 12 bases of the junction unmatched. This CDR3 has 16 residues. The CDR3, as DNA: TGTGCCTGGAGTGTAACGGCCCATGGAGCGGGAGATGAGCAGTTCTTC. Translation: CAWSVTAHGAGDEQFF. Filled out from reference TRBV30 and TRBJ2-1, the complete variable domain reads SQTIHQWPATLVQPVGSPLSLECTVEGTSNPNLYWYRQAAGRGLQLLFYSVGIGQISSEVPQNLSASRPQDRQFILSSKKLLLSDSGFYLCAWSVTAHGAGDEQFFGPGTRLTVL.

This sequence joins TRBV14 and TRBJ2-2; the D is unclear. V was cut by 0 bases and J by 6 bases, with 8 bases left in between. Germline CDR1 SGHDN, CDR2 FVKESK. The CDR3 sequence is 14 residues long. The CDR3 region has the DNA TGTGCCAGCAGCCAAGAGTTCGGTCCCGGGGAGCTGTTTTTT. Amino acids: CASSQEFGPGELFF.

J is TRBJ2-1 and V is TRBV6-6; D is ambiguous. Germline loops: CDR1 MNHNY, CDR2 SVGAGI (reference sequence). The length of the CDR3 is 12 residues. Trimming stripped 3 bases from V and 10 bases from J, with 10 bases between. The CDR3 bases are TGTGCCAGCAGTTATACCCTGAGAGAGCAGTTCTTC. Translating gives CASSYTLREQFF.

The rearrangement joins TRBV19 to TRBJ1-4; 8 bases are shared with TRBD1. With V trimmed by 8 bases and J by 6 bases, 11 bases remained unmatched. Per the germline V gene, CDR1 is LNHDA and CDR2 is SQIVND (reference sequence). This CDR3 has 15 residues. CDR3: CASRPGGAGDEKLFF. CDR3 DNA: TGTGCCAGTCGTCCAGGGGGCGCGGGGGATGAAAAACTGTTTTTT. The full variable domain, with the rest looked up from reference TRBV19 and TRBJ1-4, is DGGITQSPKYLFRKEGQNVTLSCEQNLNHDAMYWYRQDPGQGLRLIYYSQIVNDFQKGDIAEGYSVSREKKESFPLTVTSAQKNPTAFYLCASRPGGAGDEKLFFGSGTQLSVL.